This T cell receptor (beta chain) was sequenced in a study of shared clonotypes between healthy human individuals. The CDR3 is 14 amino acids. V was pared by 7 bases and J by 3 bases, with 18 bases between. Germline CDR1 and CDR2: SQVTM and ANQGSEA. The data were produced by immunoSEQ multiplex PCR, yet TCRdb's version contains in-frame clones alone and is incomplete. The data show about 680,000 clones, around 67% seen once. This sequence originates from a woman in her twenties or thirties in good health. Sequenced material: memory CD4+ T cells sorted from blood. The subset was: CD45RA-negative fraction. The J gene is TRBJ1-1, the V gene TRBV29-1; D might be TRBD1 (5 bases). The CDR3 is CSAIRASGDTEAFF. CDR3 DNA sequence: TGCAGCGCAATCCGGGCTTCGGGGGACACTGAAGCTTTCTTT. The full variable domain, rest sourced from reference TRBV29-1 and TRBJ1-1, is SAVISQKPSRDICQRGTSLTIQCQVDSQVTMMFWYRQQPGQSLTLIATANQGSEATYESGFVIDKFPISRPNLTFSTLTVSNMSPEDSSIYLCSAIRASGDTEAFFGQGTRLTVV.